The rows below give T cell receptor beta chains drawn from one sample of a study of shared clonotypes between healthy human individuals. Only in-frame clones appear in the TCRdb table, and some are missing; sequencing was by immunoSEQ multiplex PCR. The sample lists 2,500,000 or so clones, around nine tenths occurring once. Sequences were obtained from naive CD4+ T cells sorted from blood. These TCRs come from a man younger than 30 in good health. The CDR3 runs from the conserved cysteine through the conserved F or W. A D gene is named only where the DNA matches it firmly. The size entry is marked missing in some rows and otherwise reads once, few, many or a size class.

TRBD1	-	TRBV4-1	TRBJ2-5	16	TGCGCCAGCAGCCAAGCAGGGGGCGGGATTCAAGAGACCCAGTACTTC	CASSQAGGGIQETQYF
-	-	TRBV18	TRBJ2-3	12	TGTGCCAGCTCACCACTCCAGGATACGCAGTATTTT	CASSPLQDTQYF
TRBD1	-	TRBV18	TRBJ2-5	15	TGTGCCAGCTCATCCGGGACAGGCGAAACGGAGACCCAGTACTTC	CASSSGTGETETQYF
TRBD1	-	TRBV11-2	TRBJ1-2	14	TGTGCCAGCAGCCCAGCCAGGGGGCCCAGTGTATACACCTTC	CASSPARGPSVYTF
-	once	TRBV18	TRBJ2-3	17	TGTGCCAGCTCACCACTTCCGGGGGCGGTGTATACAGATACGCAGTATTTT	CASSPLPGAVYTDTQYF
-	-	TRBV5-1	TRBJ2-3	15	TGCGCCAGCAGCCTCCGTTTAGGGGCGACAGATACGCAGTATTTT	CASSLRLGATDTQYF
TRBD1	-	TRBV30	TRBJ2-1	14	TGTGCTGCGACCCGGGACAGGGGTTACAATGAGCAGTTCTTC	CAATRDRGYNEQFF
-	-	TRBV27	TRBJ2-2	16	TGTGCCACCGCGCTAGTCCGACTAACTAACACCGGGGAGCTGTTTTTT	CATALVRLTNTGELFF
-	few	TRBV5-4	TRBJ1-2	13	TGTGCCAGCAGCTCCTGGGACAACTATGGCTACACCTTC	CASSSWDNYGYTF
TRBD1	once	TRBV18	TRBJ1-3	15	TGTGCCAGCTCACCAGGCCAGGGGGATGGAAACACCATATATTTT	CASSPGQGDGNTIYF